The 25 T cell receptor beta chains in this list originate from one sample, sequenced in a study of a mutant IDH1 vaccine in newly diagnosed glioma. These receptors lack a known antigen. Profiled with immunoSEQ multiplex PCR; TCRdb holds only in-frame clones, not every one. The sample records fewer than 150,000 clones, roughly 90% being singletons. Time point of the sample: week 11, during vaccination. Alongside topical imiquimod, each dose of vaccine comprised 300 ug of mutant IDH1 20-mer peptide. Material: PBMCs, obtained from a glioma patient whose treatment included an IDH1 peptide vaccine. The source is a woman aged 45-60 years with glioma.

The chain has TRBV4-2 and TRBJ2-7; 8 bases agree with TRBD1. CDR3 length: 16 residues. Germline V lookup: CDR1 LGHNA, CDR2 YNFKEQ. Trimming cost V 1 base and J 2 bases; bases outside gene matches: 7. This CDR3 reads CASSQGAGTGAYEQYF. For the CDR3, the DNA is TGTGCCAGCAGCCAAGGAGCAGGGACAGGCGCCTACGAGCAGTACTTC.

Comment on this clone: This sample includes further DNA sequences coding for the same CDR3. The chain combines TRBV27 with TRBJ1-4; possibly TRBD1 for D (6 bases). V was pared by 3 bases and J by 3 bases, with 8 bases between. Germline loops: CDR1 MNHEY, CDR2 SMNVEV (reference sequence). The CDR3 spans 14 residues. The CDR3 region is CASSFGQSNEKLFF. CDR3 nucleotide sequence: TGTGCCAGCAGTTTCGGACAGTCTAATGAAAAACTGTTTTTT.

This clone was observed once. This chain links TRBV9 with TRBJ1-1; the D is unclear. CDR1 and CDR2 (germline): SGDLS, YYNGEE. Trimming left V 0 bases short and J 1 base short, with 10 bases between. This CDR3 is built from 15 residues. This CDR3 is CASSVAPGENTEAFF. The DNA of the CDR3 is TGTGCCAGCAGCGTAGCTCCAGGAGAGAACACTGAAGCTTTCTTT.

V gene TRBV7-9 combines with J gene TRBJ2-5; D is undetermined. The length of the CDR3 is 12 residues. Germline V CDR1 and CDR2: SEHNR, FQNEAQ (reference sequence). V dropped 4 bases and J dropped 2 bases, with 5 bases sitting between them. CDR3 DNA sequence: TGTGCCAGCAGCTGGGCTCAAGAGACCCAGTACTTC. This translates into CASSWAQETQYF. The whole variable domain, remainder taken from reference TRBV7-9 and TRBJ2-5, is DTGVSQNPRHKITKRGQNVTFRCDPISEHNRLYWYRQTLGQGPEFLTYFQNEAQLEKSRLLSDRFSAERPKGSFSTLEIQRTEQGDSAMYLCASSWAQETQYFGPGTRLLVL.

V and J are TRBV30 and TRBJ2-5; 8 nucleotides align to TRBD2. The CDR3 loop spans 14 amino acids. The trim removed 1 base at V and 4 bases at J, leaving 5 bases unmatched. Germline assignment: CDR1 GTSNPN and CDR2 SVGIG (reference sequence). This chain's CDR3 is CAWSEGLEGETQYF. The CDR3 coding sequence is TGTGCCTGGAGTGAGGGACTAGAAGGAGAGACCCAGTACTTC.

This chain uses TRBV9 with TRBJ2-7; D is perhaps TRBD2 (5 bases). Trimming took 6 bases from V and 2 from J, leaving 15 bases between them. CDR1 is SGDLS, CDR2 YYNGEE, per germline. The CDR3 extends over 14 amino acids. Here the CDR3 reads CASTPNTRTYEQYF. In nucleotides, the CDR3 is TGTGCCAGCACCCCTAATACTAGAACCTACGAGCAGTACTTC.

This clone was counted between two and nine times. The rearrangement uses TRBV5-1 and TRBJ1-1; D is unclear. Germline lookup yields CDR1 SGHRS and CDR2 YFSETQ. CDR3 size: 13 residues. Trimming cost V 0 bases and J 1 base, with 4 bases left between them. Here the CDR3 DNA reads TGCGCCAGCAGCTTGGAAGGGAACACTGAAGCTTTCTTT. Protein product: CASSLEGNTEAFF.

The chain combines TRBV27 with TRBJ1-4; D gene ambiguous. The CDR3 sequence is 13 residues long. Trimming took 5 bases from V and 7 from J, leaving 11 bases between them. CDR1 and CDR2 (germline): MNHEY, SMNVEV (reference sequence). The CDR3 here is CASSPSTGEKLFF. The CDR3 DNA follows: TGTGCCAGCAGTCCCTCGACGGGTGAAAAACTGTTTTTT.

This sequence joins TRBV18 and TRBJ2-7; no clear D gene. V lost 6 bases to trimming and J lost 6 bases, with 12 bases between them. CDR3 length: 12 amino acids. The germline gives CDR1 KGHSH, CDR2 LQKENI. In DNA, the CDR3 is TGTGCCAGCTCGCCCGAAACGTCCGAGCAGTACTTC. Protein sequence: CASSPETSEQYF.

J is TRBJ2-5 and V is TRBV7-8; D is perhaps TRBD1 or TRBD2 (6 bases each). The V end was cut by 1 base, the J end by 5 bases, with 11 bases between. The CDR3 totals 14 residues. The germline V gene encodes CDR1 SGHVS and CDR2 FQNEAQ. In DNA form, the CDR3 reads TGTGCCAGCAGCTTAGTGGGGGGCGCGGAGACCCAGTACTTC. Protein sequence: CASSLVGGAETQYF.

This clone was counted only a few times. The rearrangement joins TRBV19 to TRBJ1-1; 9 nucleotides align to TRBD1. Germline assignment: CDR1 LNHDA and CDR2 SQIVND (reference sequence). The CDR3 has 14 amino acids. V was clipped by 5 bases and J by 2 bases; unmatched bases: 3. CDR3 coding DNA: TGTGCCAGTAGTGTGACAGGGGGTAACACTGAAGCTTTCTTT. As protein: CASSVTGGNTEAFF.

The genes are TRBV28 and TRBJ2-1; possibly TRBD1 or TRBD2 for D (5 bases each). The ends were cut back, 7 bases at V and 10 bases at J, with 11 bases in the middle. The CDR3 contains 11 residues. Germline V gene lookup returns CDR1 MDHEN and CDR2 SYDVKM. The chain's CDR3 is CASTLRGEQFF. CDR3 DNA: TGTGCCAGCACCCTCCGGGGCGAGCAGTTCTTC.

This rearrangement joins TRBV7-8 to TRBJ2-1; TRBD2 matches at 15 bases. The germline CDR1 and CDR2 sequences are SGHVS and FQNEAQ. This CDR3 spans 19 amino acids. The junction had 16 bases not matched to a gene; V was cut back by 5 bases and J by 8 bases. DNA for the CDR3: TGTGCCAGCAGCCCCTACAGGACTAGCGGGAGGGTTAGAGGATATGAGCAGTTCTTC. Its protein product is CASSPYRTSGRVRGYEQFF.

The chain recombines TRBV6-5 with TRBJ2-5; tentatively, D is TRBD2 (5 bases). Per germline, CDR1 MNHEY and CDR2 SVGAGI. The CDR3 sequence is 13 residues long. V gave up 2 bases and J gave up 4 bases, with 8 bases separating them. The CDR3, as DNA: TGTGCCAGCAGTTACAGGGAGCGAGAGACCCAGTACTTC. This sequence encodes CASSYRERETQYF.

CDR3 region: CASSQRYRDRAYGYTF. The CDR3 nucleotides read TGCGCCAGCAGCCAGAGGTACCGGGACAGGGCCTATGGCTACACCTTC. The chain combines TRBV4-1 with TRBJ1-2; TRBD1 agrees at 9 bases. V gave up 3 bases and J gave up 4 bases; unmatched junction bases: 9. The CDR3 sequence is 16 residues long. The germline V gene has CDR1 MGHRA and CDR2 YSYEKL.

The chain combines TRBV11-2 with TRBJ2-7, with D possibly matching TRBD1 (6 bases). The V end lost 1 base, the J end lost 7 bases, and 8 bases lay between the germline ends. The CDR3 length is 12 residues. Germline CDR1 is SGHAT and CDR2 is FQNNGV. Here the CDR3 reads CASSLVGTEQYF. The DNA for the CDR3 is TGTGCCAGCAGCTTAGTAGGGACAGAGCAGTACTTC. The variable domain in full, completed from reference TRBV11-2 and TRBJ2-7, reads EAGVAQSPRYKIIEKRQSVAFWCNPISGHATLYWYQQILGQGPKLLIQFQNNGVVDDSQLPKDRFSAERLKGVDSTLKIQPAKLEDSAVYLCASSLVGTEQYFGPGTRLTVT.

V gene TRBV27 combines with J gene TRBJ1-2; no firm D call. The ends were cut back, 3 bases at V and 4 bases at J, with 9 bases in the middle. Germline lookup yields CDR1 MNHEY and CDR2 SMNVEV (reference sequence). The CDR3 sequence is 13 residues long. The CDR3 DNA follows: TGTGCCAGCAGTTTGGGTCAGAGCTATGGCTACACCTTC. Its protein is CASSLGQSYGYTF.

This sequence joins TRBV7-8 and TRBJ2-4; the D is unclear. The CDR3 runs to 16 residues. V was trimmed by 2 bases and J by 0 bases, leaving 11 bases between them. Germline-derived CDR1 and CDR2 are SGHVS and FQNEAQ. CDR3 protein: CASSLSPRLAKNIQYF. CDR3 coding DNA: TGTGCCAGCAGCTTATCTCCACGGTTAGCCAAAAACATTCAGTACTTC.

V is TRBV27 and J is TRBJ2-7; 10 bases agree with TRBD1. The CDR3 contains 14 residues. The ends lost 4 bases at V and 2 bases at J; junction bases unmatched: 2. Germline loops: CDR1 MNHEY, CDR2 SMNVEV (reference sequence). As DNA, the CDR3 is TGTGCCAGCAGTTCGACAGGGGGCCCCTACGAGCAGTACTTC. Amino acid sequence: CASSSTGGPYEQYF.

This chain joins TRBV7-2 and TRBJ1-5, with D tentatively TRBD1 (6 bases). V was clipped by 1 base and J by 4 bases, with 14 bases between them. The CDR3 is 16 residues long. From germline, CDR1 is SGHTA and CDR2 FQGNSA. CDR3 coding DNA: TGTGCCAGCAGCTTAGGGGGTGACAGGAGAAATCAGCCCCAGCATTTT. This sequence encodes CASSLGGDRRNQPQHF.

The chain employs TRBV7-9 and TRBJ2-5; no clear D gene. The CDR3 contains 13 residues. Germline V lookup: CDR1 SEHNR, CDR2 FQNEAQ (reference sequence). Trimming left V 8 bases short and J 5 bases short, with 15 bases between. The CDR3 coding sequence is TGTGCCAGCGTCCTCACTGCGAAGGAGACCCAGTACTTC. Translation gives CASVLTAKETQYF.

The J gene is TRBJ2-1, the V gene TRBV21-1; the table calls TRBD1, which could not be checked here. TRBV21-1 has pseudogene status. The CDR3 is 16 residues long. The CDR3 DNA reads TGTGCCAGCAGCAAAGACCGGGCGGACATCTACAATGAGCAGTTCTTC. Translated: CASSKDRADIYNEQFF.

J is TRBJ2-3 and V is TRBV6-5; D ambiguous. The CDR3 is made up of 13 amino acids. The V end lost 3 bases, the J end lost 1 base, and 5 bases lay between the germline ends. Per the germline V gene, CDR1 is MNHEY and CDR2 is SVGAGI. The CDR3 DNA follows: TGTGCCAGCAGTTATGCTGGCACAGATACGCAGTATTTT. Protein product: CASSYAGTDTQYF.

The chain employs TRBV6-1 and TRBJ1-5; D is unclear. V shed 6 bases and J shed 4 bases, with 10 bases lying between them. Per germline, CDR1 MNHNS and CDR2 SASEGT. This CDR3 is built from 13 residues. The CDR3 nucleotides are TGTGCCAGCAGAGAGAGAGTAAATCAGCCCCAGCATTTT. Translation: CASRERVNQPQHF.

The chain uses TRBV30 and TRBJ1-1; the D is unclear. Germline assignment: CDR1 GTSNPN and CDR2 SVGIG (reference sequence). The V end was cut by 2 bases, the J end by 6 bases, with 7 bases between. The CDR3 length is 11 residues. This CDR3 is CAWSRGAEAFF. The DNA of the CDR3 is TGTGCCTGGAGTCGGGGTGCTGAAGCTTTCTTT.